This T cell receptor (beta chain) was identified during a study of cytomegalovirus exposure and HLA in healthy donors. Study-wide results and caveats: A reported reduction in N-insertions relative to the roughly 640-donor mean was seen in an Asian-associated ancestry cluster in a later analysis. In a later analysis, TCR beta V- and J-gene trimming was associated with a missense DCLRE1C variant.

As regards this clone: Its antigen is still unknown.

With V trimmed by 5 bases and J by 4 bases, 6 bases remained unmatched. The CDR3 totals 14 residues. CDR1 is MNHEY, CDR2 SVGAGI, per germline. The study ran its PCR with 60 Vbeta and 13 Jbeta primers. Methods used by the authors: The count from a later analysis was 79 million or so unique TCR beta chains, around 11 million of them shared. The data were produced by immunoSEQ multiplex PCR, yet TCRdb's version contains in-frame clones alone and is incomplete. V, J and clone size are taken as reported in that table, and D and trimming were inferred from the DNA itself. The table lists approximately 45,000 clones, around 70% of them singletons, with roughly 3.4% in the top ten.

The genes are TRBV6-5 and TRBJ2-3, with 7 bases aligning to TRBD2. The receptor was derived from a woman aged 25 to 39 in good health and CMV-seronegative. Sequenced material: PBMCs. The CDR3: CASSTSVGADTQYF. In nucleotides, the CDR3 is TGTGCCAGCAGTACTAGCGTGGGTGCAGATACGCAGTATTTT.